A single sample is the source of the 21 T cell receptor beta chains below, sequenced in a study of cytomegalovirus exposure and HLA in healthy donors. Sequencing used immunoSEQ multiplex PCR; TCRdb keeps in-frame clones, though not all of them. The repertoire holds some 160,000 clones, with 70% to 90% as singletons. The sample was PBMCs. Every receptor here comes from a man aged 18 to 30 in good health and CMV-seronegative.

The chain couples TRBV29-1 to TRBJ1-1; 7 bases are shared with TRBD1. After removal of 4 bases from V and 4 bases from J, the junction contained 3 bases not matched to a gene. The CDR3 is 12 amino acids. Germline-derived CDR1 and CDR2 are SQVTM and ANQGSEA. The CDR3 DNA is TGCAGCGTTGCGGCAGGGGGCACTGAAGCTTTCTTT. It codes for CSVAAGGTEAFF.

The chain carries TRBV13 and TRBJ1-2, with D perhaps matching TRBD1 (5 bases). The CDR3 sequence is 13 residues long. V lost 5 bases and J 5 bases, leaving 12 bases between the germline ends. The V gene's germline CDR1 is PRHDT and CDR2 FYEKMQ (reference sequence). The CDR3 here is CASSVGGPYGYTF. The CDR3 nucleotides are TGTGCCAGCAGCGTCGGGGGACCATATGGCTACACCTTC.

The chain uses TRBV9 and TRBJ1-1, with D uncertain. CDR3 length: 14 amino acids. The V gene lost 4 bases and the J gene lost 4 bases, with 14 bases spanning the gap. Looked up from germline, CDR1 is SGDLS and CDR2 is YYNGEE. The CDR3 spells CASSPKLGSTEAFF. The CDR3 DNA sequence: TGTGCCAGCAGCCCAAAGCTAGGGAGCACTGAAGCTTTCTTT. Filled out from reference TRBV9 and TRBJ1-1, the complete variable domain reads DSGVTQTPKHLITATGQRVTLRCSPRSGDLSVYWYQQSLDQGLQFLIQYYNGEERAKGNILERFSAQQFPDLHSELNLSSLELGDSALYFCASSPKLGSTEAFFGQGTRLTVV.

The chain couples TRBV5-5 to TRBJ2-5; no reliable D call. The CDR3 is 13 amino acids. Germline V gene sequence: CDR1 SGHKS, CDR2 YYEKEE (reference sequence). Trimming removed 1 base from V and 5 bases from J, with 9 bases in between. CDR3 residues: CASSLTERETQYF. Written as DNA, the CDR3 is TGTGCCAGCAGCTTGACAGAACGGGAGACCCAGTACTTC.

This clone was counted between two and nine times. Compared with germline, one end of the junction differs, possibly owing to a read error. The rearrangement joins TRBV7-7 to TRBJ2-5, with TRBD1 matching 7 bases. Looked up from germline, CDR1 is SSHAT and CDR2 is FNYEAQ (reference sequence). The CDR3 extends over 16 amino acids. The CDR3, as DNA: TGTGCTAGCAGCTTAGGGTCGGGACAGATCCAAGAGACCCAGTACTTC. Translation: CASSLGSGQIQETQYF. The full variable domain, completed using reference TRBV7-7 and TRBJ2-5, is GAGVSQSPRYKVTKRGQDVTLRCDPISSHATLYWYQQALGQGPEFLTYFNYEAQPDKSGLPSDRFSAERPEGSISTLTIQRTEQRDSAMYRCASSLGSGQIQETQYFGPGTRLLVL.

The chain recombines TRBV19 with TRBJ1-1; maybe TRBD1 (5 bases). Per germline, CDR1 LNHDA and CDR2 SQIVND (reference sequence). Trimming stripped 0 bases from V and 3 bases from J, with 5 bases between. This CDR3 region has 13 residues. The CDR3 coding sequence is TGTGCCAGTAGTATAGACAGGGACACTGAAGCTTTCTTT. It codes for CASSIDRDTEAFF.

This rearrangement joins TRBV28 to TRBJ1-1; the D is unclear. The germline gives CDR1 MDHEN, CDR2 SYDVKM. The CDR3 has 14 amino acids. The germline V and J ends were trimmed by 2 bases and 1 base, with 8 bases remaining between them. The CDR3 reads CASSLPQPNTEAFF. DNA of the CDR3: TGTGCCAGCAGTTTACCACAGCCGAACACTGAAGCTTTCTTT. Drawing the rest from reference TRBV28 and TRBJ1-1, the complete variable domain is DVKVTQSSRYLVKRTGEKVFLECVQDMDHENMFWYRQDPGLGLRLIYFSYDVKMKEKGDIPEGYSVSREKKERFSLILESASTNQTSMYLCASSLPQPNTEAFFGQGTRLTVV.

This clone was counted a single time. V gene TRBV29-1 combines with J gene TRBJ2-5, with D possibly matching TRBD1 (6 bases). V dropped 7 bases and J dropped 0 bases, with 12 bases sitting between them. This CDR3 region has 13 residues. Germline V gene data show CDR1 as SQVTM and CDR2 as ANQGSEA. CDR3 loop: CSAQTGNQETQYF. The CDR3 nucleotides read TGCAGCGCTCAGACAGGCAACCAAGAGACCCAGTACTTC. Based on the CDR3 plus reference TRBV29-1 and TRBJ2-5, the full variable domain is SAVISQKPSRDICQRGTSLTIQCQVDSQVTMMFWYRQQPGQSLTLIATANQGSEATYESGFVIDKFPISRPNLTFSTLTVSNMSPEDSSIYLCSAQTGNQETQYFGPGTRLLVL.

This clone was seen a single time. V is TRBV30 and J is TRBJ1-6; a weak D match, TRBD1 (5 bases). The germline V and J ends were trimmed by 3 bases and 6 bases, with 9 bases remaining between them. The CDR3 runs 13 residues. Germline CDR1 reads GTSNPN; CDR2 reads SVGIG (reference sequence). CDR3 nucleotides: TGTGCCTGGAGACAGGCCCCTAATTCACCCCTCCACTTT. Its protein product is CAWRQAPNSPLHF.

V usage is TRBV7-9 and J usage is TRBJ1-2; TRBD1 matches 7 bases. V lost 2 bases, J lost 4 bases, and 4 bases stayed unmatched. The CDR3 is 14 residues long. Germline assignment: CDR1 SEHNR and CDR2 FQNEAQ (reference sequence). The CDR3 DNA reads TGTGCCAGCAGCTTATCGGACAGGAGCTATGGCTACACCTTC. Residues: CASSLSDRSYGYTF.

This chain uses TRBV28 with TRBJ1-1; 9 nucleotides align to TRBD1. The V and J ends lost 7 bases and 6 bases, in that order; junction bases with no gene match: 3. Germline lookup yields CDR1 MDHEN and CDR2 SYDVKM. The CDR3 runs to 12 residues. The DNA for the CDR3 is TGTGCCAGCAATGACAGGGGGGCTGAAGCTTTCTTT. Translation gives CASNDRGAEAFF.

The chain recombines TRBV5-6 with TRBJ2-1; 7 bases match TRBD1. V shed 4 bases and J 2 bases; nucleotides not matched to a gene: 12. The germline CDR1 and CDR2 sequences are SGHDT and YYEEEE. The CDR3 loop spans 17 amino acids. The CDR3 DNA reads as TGTGCCAGCAGCCACTACCTATTAGGACAGGCCTACAATGAGCAGTTCTTC. This translates into CASSHYLLGQAYNEQFF.

A few counts support this clone. The CDR3: CASSARNSPLHF. For the CDR3, the DNA is TGTGCCAGCAGTGCCAGGAATTCACCCCTCCACTTT. The chain employs TRBV6-1 and TRBJ1-6; D call uncertain. Germline V lookup: CDR1 MNHNS, CDR2 SASEGT. The CDR3 extends over 12 amino acids. With 4 bases removed from V and 7 bases from J, the gap between germline ends came to 5 bases.

This chain uses TRBV6-1 with TRBJ1-1; D is possibly TRBD1 (6 bases). Germline CDR1 is MNHNS and CDR2 is SASEGT. Trimming took off 4 bases at V and 3 bases at J, with 9 bases between the two ends. CDR3 size: 13 residues. CDR3: CASSVHRDTEAFF. The CDR3 DNA follows: TGTGCCAGCAGTGTTCACAGGGACACTGAAGCTTTCTTT.

This chain uses TRBV19 with TRBJ1-5; D might be TRBD1 (5 bases). CDR3 length equals 15 residues. The V end lost 2 bases, the J end lost 0 bases, and 8 bases lay between the germline ends. CDR1 and CDR2 (germline): LNHDA, SQIVND (reference sequence). CDR3 loop: CASSIWGDSNQPQHF. Here the CDR3 DNA reads TGTGCCAGTAGTATATGGGGGGATAGCAATCAGCCCCAGCATTTT.

The chain couples TRBV6-5 to TRBJ1-1; the D gene is possibly TRBD1 (5 bases). The CDR3 is 14 residues long. V lost 4 bases to trimming and J lost 4 bases, with 13 bases between them. Germline V gene lookup returns CDR1 MNHEY and CDR2 SVGAGI. The CDR3 reads CASSSAGRATEAFF. The CDR3 DNA reads TGTGCCAGCAGTTCGGCAGGGAGGGCCACTGAAGCTTTCTTT.

V and J are TRBV5-1 and TRBJ1-1; D may be TRBD1 (6 bases). From germline, CDR1 is SGHRS and CDR2 YFSETQ. The CDR3 loop spans 15 amino acids. V was cut by 3 bases and J by 8 bases, with 20 bases left in between. DNA of the CDR3: TGCGCCAGCAGCTCAAGGGGGACGGGAGGCAGGGAAGCTTTCTTT. Translated, it gives CASSSRGTGGREAFF.

The chain joins TRBV7-8 to TRBJ2-5, with a possible D match to TRBD2 (5 bases). Trimming took off 3 bases at V and 2 bases at J, with 10 bases between the two ends. The V gene's germline CDR1 is SGHVS and CDR2 FQNEAQ. The CDR3 extends over 14 amino acids. In DNA, the CDR3 is TGTGCCAGCAGCTTGAGGTCGGGGCAAGAGACCCAGTACTTC. Translated, it gives CASSLRSGQETQYF.

The V gene is TRBV19, the J gene TRBJ2-1, with a possible D match to TRBD1 (6 bases). There are 14 residues in the CDR3. The germline V gene has CDR1 LNHDA and CDR2 SQIVND (reference sequence). V lost 0 bases to trimming and J lost 10 bases, with 13 bases between them. CDR3 loop: CASSIDVRTEEQFF. The CDR3 nucleotides are TGTGCCAGTAGTATAGATGTAAGGACAGAAGAGCAGTTCTTC.

The chain carries TRBV5-1 and TRBJ1-6; 9 nucleotides align to TRBD1. This CDR3 is 16 amino acids long. J lost 7 bases, V lost 0 bases, and 5 bases had no gene match. Germline lookup yields CDR1 SGHRS and CDR2 YFSETQ. The CDR3 reads CASSLGRDRANSPLHF. The CDR3 DNA is TGCGCCAGCAGCTTGGGGCGGGACAGGGCAAATTCACCCCTCCACTTT. The full variable domain, completed using reference TRBV5-1 and TRBJ1-6, is KAGVTQTPRYLIKTRGQQVTLSCSPISGHRSVSWYQQTPGQGLQFLFEYFSETQRNKGNFPGRFSGRQFSNSRSEMNVSTLELGDSALYLCASSLGRDRANSPLHFGNGTRLTVT.

This clone was seen only once. This chain uses TRBV5-4 with TRBJ2-1; 10 positions match TRBD2. Germline V gene sequence: CDR1 SGHNT, CDR2 YYREEE (reference sequence). The CDR3 is 15 amino acids. The ends lost 0 bases at V and 8 bases at J; junction bases unmatched: 5. CDR3 protein: CASSLVAGGGDEQFF. CDR3 in DNA: TGTGCCAGCAGCTTGGTAGCGGGAGGAGGGGATGAGCAGTTCTTC. Full variable domain (missing parts from reference TRBV5-4 and TRBJ2-1): ETGVTQSPTHLIKTRGQQVTLRCSSQSGHNTVSWYQQALGQGPQFIFQYYREEENGRGNFPPRFSGLQFPNYSSELNVNALELDDSALYLCASSLVAGGGDEQFFGPGTRLTVL.